Described below is a single T cell receptor beta chain sequence and its context. The sample belongs to a study of pediatric ulcerative colitis. Using immunoSEQ multiplex PCR, the repertoire was profiled, and TCRdb retains in-frame clones only, with some absent. The top ten clones hold about 5.2% of a sample with about 64,000 clones, 77% of them seen once. The material sequenced was blood. This clonotype was sampled from a boy younger than 18 with moderate ulcerative colitis.

The CDR3 nucleotides are TGTGCCAGTAGTATTGAGGGGTTGACAGATACGCAGTATTTT. Translating it yields CASSIEGLTDTQYF. V and J are TRBV19 and TRBJ2-3, with D perhaps given as TRBD1 or TRBD2 (5 bases each). Looked up from germline, CDR1 is LNHDA and CDR2 is SQIVND (reference sequence). The CDR3 is made up of 14 amino acids. V lost 3 bases and J lost 3, with 10 bases in between.